This T cell receptor beta chain appears in the sequencing data of a study of cytomegalovirus exposure and HLA in healthy donors. Study background: Tens of millions of unique TCRs, all from HLA-typed donors, were included in an early release of the data.

Worth noting for this clone: Its matching antigen is unknown.

Study-wide points: As a later analysis revealed, most CMV-associated TCR beta chains appeared HLA-restricted.

J was trimmed by 2 bases and V by 3 bases; bases with no gene match: 2. The germline V gene encodes CDR1 SGDLS and CDR2 YYNGEE. The CDR3 runs to 16 residues. The study ran its PCR with 60 Vbeta and 13 Jbeta primers. Repertoires were generated with immunoSEQ multiplex PCR, while TCRdb's copy carries only in-frame clones and drops some. The table records about 130,000 clones, roughly 78% of them present only once. The source material was PBMCs. This clonotype was sampled from a man aged 25 to 40 in good health and CMV-seropositive. The chain has TRBV9 and TRBJ1-6; 10 positions agree with TRBD1. The CDR3 here is CASSAGTGAYNSPLHF. The CDR3 DNA sequence: TGTGCCAGCAGCGCCGGGACAGGGGCCTATAATTCACCCCTCCACTTT.